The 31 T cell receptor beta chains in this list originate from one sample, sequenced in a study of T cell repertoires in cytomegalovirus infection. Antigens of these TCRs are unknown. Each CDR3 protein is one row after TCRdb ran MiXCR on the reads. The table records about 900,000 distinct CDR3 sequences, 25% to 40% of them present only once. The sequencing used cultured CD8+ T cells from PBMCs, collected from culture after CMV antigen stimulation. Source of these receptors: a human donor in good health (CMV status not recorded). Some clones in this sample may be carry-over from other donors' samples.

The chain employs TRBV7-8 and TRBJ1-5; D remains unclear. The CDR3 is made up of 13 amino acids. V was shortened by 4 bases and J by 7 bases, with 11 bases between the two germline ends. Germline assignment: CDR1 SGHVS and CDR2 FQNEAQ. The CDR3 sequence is CASSWGREQPQHF. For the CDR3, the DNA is TGTGCCAGCAGCTGGGGTAGGGAACAGCCCCAGCATTTT.

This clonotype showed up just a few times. CDR3 DNA: TGTGCCAGCTTCGGGGCGGGCATTGAAAAACTGTTTTTT. Protein product: CASFGAGIEKLFF. This chain connects TRBV6-5 to TRBJ1-4, with D tentatively TRBD1 (5 bases). Trimming left V 8 bases short and J 7 bases short, with 14 bases between. CDR1 and CDR2 (germline): MNHEY, SVGAGI. This CDR3 has 13 residues.

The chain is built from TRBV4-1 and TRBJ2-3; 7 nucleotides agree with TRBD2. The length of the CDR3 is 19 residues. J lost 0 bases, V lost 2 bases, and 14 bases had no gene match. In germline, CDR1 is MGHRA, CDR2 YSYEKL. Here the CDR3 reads CASSQLLYYRRGSTDTQYF. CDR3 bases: TGCGCCAGCAGCCAACTCCTTTATTACCGGCGGGGGAGCACAGATACGCAGTATTTT.

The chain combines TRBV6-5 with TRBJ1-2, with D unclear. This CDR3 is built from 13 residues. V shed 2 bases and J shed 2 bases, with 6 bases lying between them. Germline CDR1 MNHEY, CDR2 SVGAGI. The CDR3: CASSYVGNYGYTF. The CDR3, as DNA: TGTGCCAGCAGTTACGTAGGGAACTATGGCTACACCTTC.

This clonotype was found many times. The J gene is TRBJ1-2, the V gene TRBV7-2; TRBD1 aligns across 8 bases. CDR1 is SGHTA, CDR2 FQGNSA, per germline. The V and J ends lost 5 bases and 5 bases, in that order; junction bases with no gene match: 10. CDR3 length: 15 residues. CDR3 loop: CASSRGQGAGYGYTF. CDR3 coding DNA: TGTGCCAGCAGCCGGGGGCAGGGGGCGGGGTATGGCTACACCTTC. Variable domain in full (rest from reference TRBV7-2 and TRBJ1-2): GAGVSQSPSNKVTEKGKDVELRCDPISGHTALYWYRQSLGQGLEFLIYFQGNSAPDKSGLPSDRFSAERTGGSVSTLTIQRTQQEDSAVYLCASSRGQGAGYGYTFGSGTRLTVV.

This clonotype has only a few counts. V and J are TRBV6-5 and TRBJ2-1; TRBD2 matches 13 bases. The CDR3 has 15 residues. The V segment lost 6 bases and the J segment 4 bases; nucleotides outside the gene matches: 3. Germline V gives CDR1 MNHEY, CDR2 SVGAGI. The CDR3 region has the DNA TGTGCCAGCAGAAAGGGACTAGCGGGGTACAATGAGCAGTTCTTC. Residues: CASRKGLAGYNEQFF.

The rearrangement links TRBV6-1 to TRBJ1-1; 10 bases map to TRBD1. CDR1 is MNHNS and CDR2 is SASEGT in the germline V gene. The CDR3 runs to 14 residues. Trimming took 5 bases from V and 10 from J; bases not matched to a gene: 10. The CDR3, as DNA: TGTGCCAGCAGTCCCCGGGACAGGGGATGGTCAGCTTTCTTT. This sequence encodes CASSPRDRGWSAFF.

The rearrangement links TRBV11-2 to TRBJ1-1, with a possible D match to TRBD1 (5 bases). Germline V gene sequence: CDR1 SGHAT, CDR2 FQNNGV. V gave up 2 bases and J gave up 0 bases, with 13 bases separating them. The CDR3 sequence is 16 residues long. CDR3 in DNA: TGTGCCAGCAGCTTATGGAACAGGAAAATGAACACTGAAGCTTTCTTT. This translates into CASSLWNRKMNTEAFF. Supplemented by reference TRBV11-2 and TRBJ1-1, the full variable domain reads EAGVAQSPRYKIIEKRQSVAFWCNPISGHATLYWYQQILGQGPKLLIQFQNNGVVDDSQLPKDRFSAERLKGVDSTLKIQPAKLEDSAVYLCASSLWNRKMNTEAFFGQGTRLTVV.

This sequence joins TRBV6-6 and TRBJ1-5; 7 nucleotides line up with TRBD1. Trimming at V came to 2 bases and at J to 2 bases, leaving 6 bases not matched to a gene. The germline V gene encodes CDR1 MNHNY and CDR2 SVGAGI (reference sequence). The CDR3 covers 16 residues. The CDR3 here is CASSYGGGAGNQPQHF. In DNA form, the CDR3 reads TGTGCCAGCAGTTACGGAGGGGGCGCGGGCAATCAGCCCCAGCATTTT.

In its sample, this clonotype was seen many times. The CDR3 coding sequence is TGTGCCAGCAGCCTGGGACAGTCCCTAAGAGAGACCCAGTACTTC. Its protein product is CASSLGQSLRETQYF. This sequence joins TRBV7-6 and TRBJ2-5; 7 bases are shared with TRBD1. Germline CDR1 and CDR2: SGHVS and FNYEAQ. V lost 5 bases, J lost 4 bases, and 10 bases stayed unmatched. The CDR3 covers 15 residues.

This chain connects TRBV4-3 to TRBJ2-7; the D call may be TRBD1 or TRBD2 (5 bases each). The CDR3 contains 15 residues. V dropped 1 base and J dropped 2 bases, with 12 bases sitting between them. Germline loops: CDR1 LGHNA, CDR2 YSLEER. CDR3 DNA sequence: TGCGCCAGCAGCCAAGGGCTAGTGGGGGCCTACGAGCAGTACGTC. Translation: CASSQGLVGAYEQYV.

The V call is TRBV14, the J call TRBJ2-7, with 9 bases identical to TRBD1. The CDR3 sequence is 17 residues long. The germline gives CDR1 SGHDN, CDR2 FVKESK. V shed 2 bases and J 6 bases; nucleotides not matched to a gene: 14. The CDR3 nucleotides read TGTGCCAGCAGCCAAAACCATCCACAGGGGGCGAGAGGCGAGCAGTACTTC. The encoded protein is CASSQNHPQGARGEQYF.

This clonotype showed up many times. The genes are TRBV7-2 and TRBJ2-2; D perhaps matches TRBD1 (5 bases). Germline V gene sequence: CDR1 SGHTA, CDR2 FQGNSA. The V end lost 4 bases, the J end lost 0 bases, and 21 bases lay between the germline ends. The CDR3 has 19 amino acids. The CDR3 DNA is TGTGCCAGCAGCTCTGACCTTGGGGCGAACCCGCCGAACACCGGGGAGCTGTTTTTT. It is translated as CASSSDLGANPPNTGELFF.

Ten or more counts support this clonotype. The CDR3 sequence: CASSLSQETQYF. The CDR3 bases are TGTGCCAGCAGTTTAAGCCAAGAGACCCAGTACTTC. The chain combines TRBV12-3 or TRBV12-4 with TRBJ2-5; D call uncertain. This CDR3 comprises 12 residues. V dropped 2 bases and J dropped 1 base, with 2 bases sitting between them.

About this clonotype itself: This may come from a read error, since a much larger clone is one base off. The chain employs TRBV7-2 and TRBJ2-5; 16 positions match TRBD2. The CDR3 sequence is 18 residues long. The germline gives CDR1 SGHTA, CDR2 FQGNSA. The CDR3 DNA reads TGTGCCAGCAGCCCATCGGGACTAGCGGGGGGGTACCAAAAGACCCAGTACTTC. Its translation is CASSPSGLAGGYQKTQYF.

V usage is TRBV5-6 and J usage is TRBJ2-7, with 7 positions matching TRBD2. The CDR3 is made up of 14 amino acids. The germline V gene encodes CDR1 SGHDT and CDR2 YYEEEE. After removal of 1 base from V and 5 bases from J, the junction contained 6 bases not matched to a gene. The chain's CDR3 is CASSLSPGTNEQYF. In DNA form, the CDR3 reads TGTGCCAGCAGCTTGTCGCCTGGGACTAACGAGCAGTACTTC. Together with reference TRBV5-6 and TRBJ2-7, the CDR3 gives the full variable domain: DAGVTQSPTHLIKTRGQQVTLRCSPKSGHDTVSWYQQALGQGPQFIFQYYEEEERQRGNFPDRFSGHQFPNYSSELNVNALLLGDSALYLCASSLSPGTNEQYFGPGTRLTVT.

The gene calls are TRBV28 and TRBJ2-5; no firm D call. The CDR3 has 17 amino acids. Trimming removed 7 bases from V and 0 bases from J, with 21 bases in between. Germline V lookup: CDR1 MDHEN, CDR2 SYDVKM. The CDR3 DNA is TGTGCCAGCATCCCAAAGGTCAACAGAAAGTACCAAGAGACCCAGTACTTC. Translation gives CASIPKVNRKYQETQYF.

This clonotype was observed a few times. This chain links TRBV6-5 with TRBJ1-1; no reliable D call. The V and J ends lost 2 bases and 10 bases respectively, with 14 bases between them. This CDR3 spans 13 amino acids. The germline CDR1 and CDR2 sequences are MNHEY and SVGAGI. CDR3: CASSYGLMGTAFF. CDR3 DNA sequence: TGTGCCAGCAGTTACGGTTTAATGGGAACAGCTTTCTTT.

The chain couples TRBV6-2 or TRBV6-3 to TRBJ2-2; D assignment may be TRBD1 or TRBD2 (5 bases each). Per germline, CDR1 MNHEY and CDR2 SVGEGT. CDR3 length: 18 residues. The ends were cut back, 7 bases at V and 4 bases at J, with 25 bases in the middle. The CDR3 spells CASINFILGTPATGELFF. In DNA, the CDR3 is TGTGCCAGCATCAATTTTATCTTGGGGACCCCTGCCACCGGGGAGCTGTTTTTT.

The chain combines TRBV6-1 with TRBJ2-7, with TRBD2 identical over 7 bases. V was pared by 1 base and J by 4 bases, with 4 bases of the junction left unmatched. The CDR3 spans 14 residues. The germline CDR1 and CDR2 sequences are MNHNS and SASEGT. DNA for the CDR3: TGTGCCAGCAGTGAAGTTGGGGGGGGGTACGAGCAGTACGTC. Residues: CASSEVGGGYEQYV.

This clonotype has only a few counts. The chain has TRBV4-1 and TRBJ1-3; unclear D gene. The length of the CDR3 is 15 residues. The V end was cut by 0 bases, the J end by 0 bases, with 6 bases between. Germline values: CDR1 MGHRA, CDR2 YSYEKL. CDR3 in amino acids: CASSQEPHSGNTIYF. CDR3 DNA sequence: TGCGCCAGCAGCCAAGAACCCCACTCTGGAAACACCATATATTTT.

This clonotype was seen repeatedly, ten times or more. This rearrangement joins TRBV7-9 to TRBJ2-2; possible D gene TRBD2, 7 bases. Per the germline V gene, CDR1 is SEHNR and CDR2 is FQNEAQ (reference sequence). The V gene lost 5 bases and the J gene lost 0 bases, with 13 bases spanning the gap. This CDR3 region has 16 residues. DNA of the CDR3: TGTGCCAGCAGCCCAAGGGGGGGCCCGAACACCGGGGAGCTGTTTTTT. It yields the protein CASSPRGGPNTGELFF.

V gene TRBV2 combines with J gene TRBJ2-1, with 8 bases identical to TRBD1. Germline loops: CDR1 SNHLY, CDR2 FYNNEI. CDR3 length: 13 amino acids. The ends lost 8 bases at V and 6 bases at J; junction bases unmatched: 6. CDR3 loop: CASWTGLGNEQFF. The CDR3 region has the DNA TGTGCCAGCTGGACAGGGCTCGGCAATGAGCAGTTCTTC.

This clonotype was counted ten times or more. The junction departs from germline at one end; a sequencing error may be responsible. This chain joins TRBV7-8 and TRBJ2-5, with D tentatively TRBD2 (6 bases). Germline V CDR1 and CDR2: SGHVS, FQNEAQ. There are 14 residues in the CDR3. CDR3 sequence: CASSLGGAQETQYF. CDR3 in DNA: TGTGCCAGCAGTTTAGGCGGGGCCCAGGAGACCCAGTACTTC.

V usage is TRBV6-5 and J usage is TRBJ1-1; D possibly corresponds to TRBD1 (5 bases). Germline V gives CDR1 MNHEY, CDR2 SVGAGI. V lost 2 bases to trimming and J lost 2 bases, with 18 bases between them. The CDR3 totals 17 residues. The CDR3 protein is CASSYGGGRRLNTEAFF. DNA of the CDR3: TGTGCCAGCAGTTACGGCGGGGGACGGCGACTTAACACTGAAGCTTTCTTT.

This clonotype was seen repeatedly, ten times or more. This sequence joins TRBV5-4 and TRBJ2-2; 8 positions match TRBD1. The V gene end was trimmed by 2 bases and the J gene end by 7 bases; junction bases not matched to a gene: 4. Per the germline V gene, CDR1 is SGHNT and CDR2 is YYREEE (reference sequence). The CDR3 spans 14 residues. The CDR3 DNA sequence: TGTGCCAGCAGCTTTCAGGGGGCCTACGGGGAGCTGTTTTTT. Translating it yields CASSFQGAYGELFF.

The CDR3: CASSLERRPYGYTF. CDR3 DNA: TGTGCCAGCAGCTTGGAACGGAGACCCTATGGCTACACCTTC. The gene calls are TRBV5-4 and TRBJ1-2; D gene unclear. This CDR3 comprises 14 residues. CDR1 SGHNT and CDR2 YYREEE come from the germline V gene (reference sequence). Trimming pared 0 bases from V and 4 bases from J, leaving 10 bases between.

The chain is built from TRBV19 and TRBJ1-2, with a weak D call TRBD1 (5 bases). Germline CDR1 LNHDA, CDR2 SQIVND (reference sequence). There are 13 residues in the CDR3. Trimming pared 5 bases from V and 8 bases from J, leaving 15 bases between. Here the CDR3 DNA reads TGTGCCAGTAGTGTTCGGGACCTTGGGGGCTACACCTTC. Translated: CASSVRDLGGYTF.

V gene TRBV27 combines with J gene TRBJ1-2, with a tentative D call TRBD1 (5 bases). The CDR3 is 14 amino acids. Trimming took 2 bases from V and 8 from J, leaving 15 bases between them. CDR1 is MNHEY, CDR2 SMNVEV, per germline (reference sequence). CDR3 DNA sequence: TGTGCCAGCAGTTTAAACACAGGAGGAAGGGGCTACACCTTC. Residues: CASSLNTGGRGYTF.

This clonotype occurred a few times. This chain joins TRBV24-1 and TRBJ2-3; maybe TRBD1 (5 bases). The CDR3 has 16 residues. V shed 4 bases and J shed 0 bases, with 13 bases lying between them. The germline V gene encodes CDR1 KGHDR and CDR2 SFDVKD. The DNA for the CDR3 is TGTGCCACCAGTGACTCCATACAGGAGAGCACAGATACGCAGTATTTT. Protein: CATSDSIQESTDTQYF.

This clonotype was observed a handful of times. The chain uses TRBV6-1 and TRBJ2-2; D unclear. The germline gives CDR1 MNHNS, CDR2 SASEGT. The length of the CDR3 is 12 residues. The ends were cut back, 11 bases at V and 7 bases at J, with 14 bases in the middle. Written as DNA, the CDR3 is TGTGCCTCCGGTCAAGTCGGCGGGGAGCTGTTTTTT. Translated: CASGQVGGELFF.